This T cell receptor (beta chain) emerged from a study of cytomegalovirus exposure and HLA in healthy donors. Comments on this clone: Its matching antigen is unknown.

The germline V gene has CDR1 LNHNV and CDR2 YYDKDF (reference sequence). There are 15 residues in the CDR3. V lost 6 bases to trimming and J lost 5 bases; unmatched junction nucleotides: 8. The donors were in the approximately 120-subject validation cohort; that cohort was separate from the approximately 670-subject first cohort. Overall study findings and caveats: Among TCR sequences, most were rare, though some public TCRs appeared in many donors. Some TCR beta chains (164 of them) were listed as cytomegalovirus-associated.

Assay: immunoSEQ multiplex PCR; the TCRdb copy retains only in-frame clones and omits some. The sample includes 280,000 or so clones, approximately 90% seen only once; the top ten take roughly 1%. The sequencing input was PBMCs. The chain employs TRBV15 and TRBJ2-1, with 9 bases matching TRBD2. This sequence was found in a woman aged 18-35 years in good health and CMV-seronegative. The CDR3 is CATSYSSGTHNEQFF. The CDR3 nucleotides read TGTGCCACCAGTTACTCTAGCGGGACCCACAATGAGCAGTTCTTC. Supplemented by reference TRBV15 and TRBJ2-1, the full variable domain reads DAMVIQNPRYQVTQFGKPVTLSCSQTLNHNVMYWYQQKSSQAPKLLFHYYDKDFNNEADTPDNFQSRRPNTSFCFLDIRSPGLGDTAMYLCATSYSSGTHNEQFFGPGTRLTVL.